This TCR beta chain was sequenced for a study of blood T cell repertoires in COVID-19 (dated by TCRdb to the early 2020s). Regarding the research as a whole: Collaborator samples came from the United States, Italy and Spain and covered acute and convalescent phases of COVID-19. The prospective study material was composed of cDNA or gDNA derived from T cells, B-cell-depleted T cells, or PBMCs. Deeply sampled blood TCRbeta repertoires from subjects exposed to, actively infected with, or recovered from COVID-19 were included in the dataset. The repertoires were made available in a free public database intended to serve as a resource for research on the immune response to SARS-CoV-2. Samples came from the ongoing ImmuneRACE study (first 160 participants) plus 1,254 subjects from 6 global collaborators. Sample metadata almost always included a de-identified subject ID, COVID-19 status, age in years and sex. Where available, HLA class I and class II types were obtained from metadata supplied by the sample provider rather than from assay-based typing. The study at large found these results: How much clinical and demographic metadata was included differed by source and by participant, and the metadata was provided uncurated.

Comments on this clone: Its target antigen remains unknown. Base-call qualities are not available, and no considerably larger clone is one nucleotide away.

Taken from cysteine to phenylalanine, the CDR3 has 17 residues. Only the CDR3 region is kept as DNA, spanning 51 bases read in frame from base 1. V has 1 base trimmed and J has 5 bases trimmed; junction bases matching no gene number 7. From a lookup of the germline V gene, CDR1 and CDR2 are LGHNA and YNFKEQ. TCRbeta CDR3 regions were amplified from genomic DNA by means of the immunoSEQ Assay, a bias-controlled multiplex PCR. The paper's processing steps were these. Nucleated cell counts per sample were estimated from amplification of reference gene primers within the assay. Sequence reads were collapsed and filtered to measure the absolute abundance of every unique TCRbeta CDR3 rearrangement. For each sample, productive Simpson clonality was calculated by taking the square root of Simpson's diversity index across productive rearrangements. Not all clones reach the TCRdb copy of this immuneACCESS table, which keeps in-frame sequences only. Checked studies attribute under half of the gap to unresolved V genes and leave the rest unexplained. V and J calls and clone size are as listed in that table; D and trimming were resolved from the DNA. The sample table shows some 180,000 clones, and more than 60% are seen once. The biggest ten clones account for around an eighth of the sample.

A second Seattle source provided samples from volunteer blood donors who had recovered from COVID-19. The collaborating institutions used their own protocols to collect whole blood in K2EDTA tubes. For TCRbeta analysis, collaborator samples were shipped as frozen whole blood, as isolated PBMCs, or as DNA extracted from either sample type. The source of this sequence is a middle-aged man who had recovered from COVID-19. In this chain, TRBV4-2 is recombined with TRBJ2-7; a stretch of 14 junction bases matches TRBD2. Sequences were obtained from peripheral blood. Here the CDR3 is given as CASSQAGLAGGYDEQYF. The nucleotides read TGTGCCAGCAGCCAAGCCGGACTAGCGGGAGGATATGACGAGCAGTACTTC.